This TCR beta chain was profiled in a study of naive and memory T cell subsets. Study observations and caveats: Naive and memory repertoire findings lacked a ground truth for validation.

This clonotype was detected only a few times. Its specificity is not known. The CDR3 is 17 residues long. Germline assignment: CDR1 SGHVS and CDR2 FQNEAQ. V trimming: 6 bases; J trimming: 0 bases; junction bases outside the gene matches: 12. The beta constant-region primer was an equimolar mix of two oligonucleotides covering TRBC1 and TRBC2. Using its own MiXCR run on the UMI-ligation and nested PCR reads, TCRdb lists one record per CDR3 protein. The table has 150,000 or so distinct CDR3 sequences, approximately 17% seen once. Cells stained for CD3, CD4, CD8, CD45RA, CD27 and viability were sorted into four CD45RA/CD27 subsets.

Sequencing was performed on naive CD4+ T cells from blood. This sequence originates from a human donor in good health. J is TRBJ2-3 and V is TRBV7-8; 7 positions agree with TRBD1. This chain's CDR3 is CASSFKQGISSTDTQYF. The CDR3 DNA sequence: TGTGCCAGCAGTTTTAAACAGGGGATTTCTAGCACAGATACGCAGTATTTT.